A selection of T cell receptor beta chains follows, all from one sample in a study of blood T cell repertoires in COVID-19. Here immunoSEQ multiplex PCR was the method, and the copy in TCRdb shows in-frame clones only, minus some. The data contain 150,000 to 200,000 clones, about 75% of them singletons. The sequenced material came from peripheral blood. The receptors shown here come from a woman aged 65 to 85 with acute or convalescent COVID-19. CDR3s include the opening cysteine and the closing phenylalanine or tryptophan. Fields, in order: V gene, clone size, J gene, D gene, CDR3 DNA, CDR3 protein. The D gene is left open where the match is weak. Size is omitted from some rows. Given values are once, few, many or a class for expanded clones.

>TRBV6-5|few|TRBJ2-1|NA
TGTGCCAGCAGTTACGGTCGAGGGTTTGAGCAGTTCTTC
CASSYGRGFEQFF
>TRBV19|NA|TRBJ2-3|NA
TGTGCCAGTAGCCAGGGCCCTGGCACAGATACGCAGTATTTT
CASSQGPGTDTQYF
>TRBV7-9|NA|TRBJ2-6|NA
TGTGCCAGCAGCTTAGAGGGGACTGGGGCCAACGTCCTGACTTTC
CASSLEGTGANVLTF
>TRBV7-3|NA|TRBJ2-1|TRBD2
TGTGCCAGCAGCGTGGGACTAGCGGGCCCCAATGAGCAGTTCTTC
CASSVGLAGPNEQFF
>TRBV2|NA|TRBJ2-3|TRBD1
TGTGCCAGCAGCCCCGGGACAGGGGTTTCCACAGATACGCAGTATTTT
CASSPGTGVSTDTQYF
>TRBV5-1|NA|TRBJ1-1|NA
TGCGCCAGCAGCTCCCGACAGCAGAACACTGAAGCTTTCTTT
CASSSRQQNTEAFF
>TRBV9|NA|TRBJ2-7|TRBD2
TGTGCCAGCAGCGGGGGACTAGCGGGAGGTTCCTACGAGCAGTACTTC
CASSGGLAGGSYEQYF
>TRBV7-8|NA|TRBJ1-4|TRBD1
TGTGCCAGCAGCCCGCTCAGGGGGCAGGGAGGAAAACTGTTTTTT
CASSPLRGQGGKLFF
>TRBV12-3/TRBV12-4|medium-sized|TRBJ2-1|NA
TGTGCCAGCAGTTCCGTAGCGGATTGGTTCTTC
CASSSVADWFF
>TRBV5-1|NA|TRBJ2-1|TRBD2
TGCGCCAGCAGCTTGGTGCCTACCGGGGGGACGGGTGAGCAGTTCTTC
CASSLVPTGGTGEQFF
>TRBV10-1|NA|TRBJ2-3|TRBD2
TGCGCCAGCAGGCAGGTAGTGAGGACTAGCGGGACGAAACCCACAGATACGCAGTATTTT
CASRQVVRTSGTKPTDTQYF
>TRBV6-5|once|TRBJ2-2|TRBD2
TGTGCCGGGGGCGCACCCGGGAGGGGAACCGGGGAGCTGTTTTTT
CAGGAPGRGTGELFF
>TRBV3-1/TRBV3-2|NA|TRBJ2-7|NA
TGTGCCAGCAGCCAAGATCCCCGGGGTTCGAGGCACGAGCAGTACTTC
CASSQDPRGSRHEQYF
>TRBV20-1|NA|TRBJ1-1|TRBD1
TGCAGTGCTACCATTCAGGGGGCAGCTTTCTTT
CSATIQGAAFF
>TRBV2|NA|TRBJ2-5|TRBD1
TGTGCCAGCAGTGTATGGACAGGTTTGGAGACCCAGTACTTC
CASSVWTGLETQYF
>TRBV10-3|NA|TRBJ1-5|TRBD1
TGTGCCACCGGGACAGGGGGTAGTCAGCCCCAGCATTTT
CATGTGGSQPQHF
>TRBV2|NA|TRBJ1-6|NA
TGTGCCAGCGGATACACGGGAACTAGTTCACCCCTCCACTTT
CASGYTGTSSPLHF
>TRBV3-1/TRBV3-2|many|TRBJ1-3|NA
TGTGCCAGCAGCCAAGGCCCCCATACATTGGGGGGCACCATATATTTT
CASSQGPHTLGGTIYF
>TRBV2|few|TRBJ2-5|NA
TGTGCCAGCAGTGAAGGGTATGCTAGTGGAGAGACCCAGTACTTC
CASSEGYASGETQYF
>TRBV7-9|NA|TRBJ2-7|TRBD1
TGTGCCAGCAGCTTGGGGACAGGGAGCTCCTACGAGCAGTACTTC
CASSLGTGSSYEQYF
>TRBV6-5|NA|TRBJ2-1|TRBD1
TGTGCCAGCAGACCAGGGGGCTATTCCTACAATGAGCAGTTCTTC
CASRPGGYSYNEQFF
>TRBV30|few|TRBJ1-5|TRBD1
TGTGCCTGGAGTGTGCAGGGGGCTTATAGCAATCAGCCCCAGCATTTT
CAWSVQGAYSNQPQHF
>TRBV4-2|NA|TRBJ2-7|NA
TGTGCCAGCAGCCCACCGGGGAGCGAGCAGTACTTC
CASSPPGSEQYF
>TRBV6-5|NA|TRBJ2-7|TRBD2
TGTGCCAGCAGTTACACTAGCGGGAGGCCCGACTACGAGCAGTACTTC
CASSYTSGRPDYEQYF
>TRBV18|few|TRBJ2-5|NA
TGTGCCAGCTCACCAGAGGCAGGGGGGCTTGAAGAGACCCAGTACTTC
CASSPEAGGLEETQYF
>TRBV7-2|NA|TRBJ2-7|TRBD1
TGTGCCAGCAGCTTAGCTTCAGGACAGGCCTTTGTCGAGCAGTACTTC
CASSLASGQAFVEQYF
>TRBV6-2/TRBV6-3|NA|TRBJ1-1|NA
TGTGCCAGCAGTTACGTGGAGGGGAGCGTGAACACTGAAGCTTTCTTT
CASSYVEGSVNTEAFF
>TRBV7-2|NA|TRBJ2-5|TRBD2
TGTGCCAGCAGCTTACTCGCGGGAGGTTTGCGGGAGACCCAGTACTTC
CASSLLAGGLRETQYF
>TRBV9|NA|TRBJ1-1|NA
TGTGCCAGCAGCGTAGCCTGGACAGCTCCCCAGGGAGCTTTCTTT
CASSVAWTAPQGAFF
>TRBV7-3|NA|TRBJ1-3|NA
TGTGCCAGCAGCCCACGAGGTTTCCCTGGAAACACCATATATTTT
CASSPRGFPGNTIYF
>TRBV4-1|NA|TRBJ2-1|TRBD1
TGCGCCAGCAGCCATGGGAAAGTGGGGGACAGTTTTTCAGCCAACAATGAGCAGTTCTTC
CASSHGKVGDSFSANNEQFF
>TRBV4-1|few|TRBJ2-1|TRBD2
TGCGCCAGCAGCCGGGGGACTAGCGGGTCCCTGGGGCGTGAGCAGTTCTTC
CASSRGTSGSLGREQFF
>TRBV4-2|NA|TRBJ2-3|TRBD2
TGTGCCAGCAGCCACAAGGTTAGGACTAGGATTACCCCAGATACGCAGTATTTT
CASSHKVRTRITPDTQYF
>TRBV24-1|NA|TRBJ1-5|NA
TGTGCCACCAGTGACATGGGGAGGCAGCCCCAGCATTTT
CATSDMGRQPQHF
>TRBV6-5|many|TRBJ1-2|NA
TGTGCCAGCAGTCCGCGACCAGGCGTCTATGGCTACACCTTC
CASSPRPGVYGYTF
>TRBV2|NA|TRBJ2-1|TRBD1
TGTGCCAGCAGGGAAACACCGGGACAGGGCTTAGGTGAGCAGTTCTTC
CASRETPGQGLGEQFF
>TRBV7-2|NA|TRBJ1-1|NA
TGTGCCAGCAGAAACCAGATGAACACTGAAGCTTTCTTT
CASRNQMNTEAFF
>TRBV10-3|NA|TRBJ1-2|NA
TGTGCCATCAGTGATGGGGCAGGGAACTATGGCTACACCTTC
CAISDGAGNYGYTF
>TRBV12-5|NA|TRBJ1-5|TRBD1
TGTGCTAGTGGTTTGGGCGGACAGGCTCATAGCAATCAGCCCCAGCATTTT
CASGLGGQAHSNQPQHF
>TRBV2|NA|TRBJ2-2|TRBD2
TGTGCCAGCAGCGTACTAGCGGGAGACACCGGGGAGCTGTTTTTT
CASSVLAGDTGELFF
>TRBV7-3|NA|TRBJ2-3|TRBD1
TGTGCCAGCAGCTCGACAGGGGGCCCGCAGTATTTT
CASSSTGGPQYF
>TRBV11-2|NA|TRBJ2-2|NA
TGTGCCAGCAGCGAAAACTACTATGCCGGGGAGCTGTTTTTT
CASSENYYAGELFF
>TRBV19|NA|TRBJ2-7|TRBD2
TGTGCCAGTAGTATAGTGGAGCGGGAGGGGTTTTACGAGCAGTACTTC
CASSIVEREGFYEQYF
>TRBV5-6|NA|TRBJ2-1|NA
TGTGCCAGCAGCTTGGAGGCGGGGGAGCAGTTCTTC
CASSLEAGEQFF
>TRBV18|NA|TRBJ2-1|TRBD1
TGTGCCAGCTCACGCATGCAATCACAGGGGTCCTACAATGAGCAGTTCTTC
CASSRMQSQGSYNEQFF
>TRBV7-8|NA|TRBJ1-5|NA
TGTGCCAGCAGCTTAGGGTCAAACGGGGAAGCGGGTATGTGGATACAGCCCCAGCATTTT
CASSLGSNGEAGMWIQPQHF
>TRBV5-1|NA|TRBJ1-4|NA
TGCGCCAGCAGCTTGGCACAGAATGAAAAACTGTTTTTT
CASSLAQNEKLFF
>TRBV29-1|NA|TRBJ2-1|TRBD1
TGCAGCGTCCTCGGGGACAGGGGTGGGTACAATGAGCAGTTCTTC
CSVLGDRGGYNEQFF
>TRBV30|NA|TRBJ1-3|TRBD1
TGTGCCTGGGGGACAGGCCCGCGATCTACCATATATTTT
CAWGTGPRSTIYF
>TRBV7-3|NA|TRBJ2-1|NA
TGTGCCAGCAGCTTATATCTAGCTACGACCTACAATGAGCAGTTCTTC
CASSLYLATTYNEQFF
>TRBV5-1|NA|TRBJ1-4|TRBD1
TGCGCCAGCAGCTTGGCCGAGGGGGCCAGGAGTGAAAAACTGTTTTTT
CASSLAEGARSEKLFF
>TRBV24-1|NA|TRBJ1-2|TRBD1
TGTGCCACCAGTGATGGGACAGAATCGGTCTATGGCTACACCTTC
CATSDGTESVYGYTF
>TRBV6-6|NA|TRBJ2-4|NA
TGTGCCAGCAGTGAGAGGGGACTAGCCAAAAACATTCAGTACTTC
CASSERGLAKNIQYF